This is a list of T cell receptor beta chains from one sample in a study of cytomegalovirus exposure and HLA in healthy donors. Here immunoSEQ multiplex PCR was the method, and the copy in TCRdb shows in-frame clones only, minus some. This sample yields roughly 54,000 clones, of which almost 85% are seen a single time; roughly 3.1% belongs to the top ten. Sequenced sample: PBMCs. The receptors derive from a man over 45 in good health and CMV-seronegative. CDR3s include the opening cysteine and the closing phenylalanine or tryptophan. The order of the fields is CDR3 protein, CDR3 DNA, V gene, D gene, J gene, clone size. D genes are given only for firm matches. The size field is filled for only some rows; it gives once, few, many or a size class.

CDR3 protein: CASSPLGTGDTDTQYF
CDR3 DNA: TGTGCCAGCTCACCACTCGGGACAGGTGACACAGATACGCAGTATTTT
V gene: TRBV18
D gene: TRBD1
J gene: TRBJ2-3
clone size: .

CDR3 protein: CATSGGGNSGNTIYF
CDR3 DNA: TGTGCCACCAGCGGGGGGGGTAACTCTGGAAACACCATATATTTT
V gene: TRBV15
D gene: .
J gene: TRBJ1-3
clone size: .

CDR3 protein: CASSLGSSGNQPQHF
CDR3 DNA: TGTGCCAGCAGCTTAGGGAGCTCAGGCAATCAGCCCCAGCATTTT
V gene: TRBV7-2
D gene: .
J gene: TRBJ1-5
clone size: .

CDR3 protein: CASSTPGQSYGYTF
CDR3 DNA: TGTGCCAGCAGTACACCGGGACAATCCTATGGCTACACCTTC
V gene: TRBV6-6
D gene: .
J gene: TRBJ1-2
clone size: .

CDR3 protein: CASSLSGFYGYTF
CDR3 DNA: TGTGCCAGCAGCTTATCAGGGTTCTATGGCTACACCTTC
V gene: TRBV9
D gene: .
J gene: TRBJ1-2
clone size: .

CDR3 protein: CASSWDSGEQFF
CDR3 DNA: TGTGCCAGCAGCTGGGACAGTGGCGAGCAGTTCTTC
V gene: TRBV14
D gene: TRBD1
J gene: TRBJ2-1
clone size: .

CDR3 protein: CASSESVAGVHEQFF
CDR3 DNA: TGTGCCAGCAGTGAGTCCGTGGCGGGGGTCCATGAGCAGTTCTTC
V gene: TRBV6-4
D gene: TRBD2
J gene: TRBJ2-1
clone size: .

CDR3 protein: CASTRREASGTQYF
CDR3 DNA: TGTGCCAGCACCCGAAGGGAGGCTAGCGGTACGCAGTATTTT
V gene: TRBV6-5
D gene: TRBD2
J gene: TRBJ2-3
clone size: few

CDR3 protein: CAWSANQQGPYGYTF
CDR3 DNA: TGTGCCTGGAGTGCAAACCAACAGGGCCCCTATGGCTACACCTTC
V gene: TRBV30
D gene: .
J gene: TRBJ1-2
clone size: few

CDR3 protein: CASSIETGGNQPQHF
CDR3 DNA: TGTGCCAGTAGTATAGAGACAGGGGGCAATCAGCCCCAGCATTTT
V gene: TRBV19
D gene: TRBD1
J gene: TRBJ1-5
clone size: .

CDR3 protein: CASSVQVNNGYTF
CDR3 DNA: TGCGCCAGCAGCGTACAGGTTAACAATGGCTACACCTTC
V gene: TRBV4-1
D gene: .
J gene: TRBJ1-2
clone size: .

CDR3 protein: CASSSSNIQYF
CDR3 DNA: TGTGCCAGCAGCTCCTCAAACATTCAGTACTTC
V gene: TRBV11-1
D gene: .
J gene: TRBJ2-4
clone size: .

CDR3 protein: CASSRTGTSGGNEQFF
CDR3 DNA: TGTGCCAGCAGCCGGACCGGGACTAGCGGGGGAAATGAGCAGTTCTTC
V gene: TRBV7-6
D gene: TRBD2
J gene: TRBJ2-1
clone size: few

CDR3 protein: CASSPLPPTGNTEAFF
CDR3 DNA: TGTGCCAGCTCACCACTTCCCCCTACTGGGAACACTGAAGCTTTCTTT
V gene: TRBV18
D gene: .
J gene: TRBJ1-1
clone size: few

CDR3 protein: CASSLGRGSREQYF
CDR3 DNA: TGTGCCAGCTCACTGGGGCGGGGTTCACGGGAGCAGTACTTC
V gene: TRBV18
D gene: .
J gene: TRBJ2-7
clone size: .

CDR3 protein: CASSAGSGREYVFF
CDR3 DNA: TGTGCCAGCTCGGCTGGTTCTGGCCGGGAGTATGTTTTCTTT
V gene: TRBV18
D gene: .
J gene: TRBJ1-1
clone size: .

CDR3 protein: CASTRERGTGMGNEQFF
CDR3 DNA: TGTGCCAGCACCCGAGAAAGGGGGACAGGGATGGGCAATGAGCAGTTCTTC
V gene: TRBV5-4
D gene: TRBD1
J gene: TRBJ2-1
clone size: .

CDR3 protein: CASNSRTEAFF
CDR3 DNA: TGTGCCAGCAATAGTCGTACTGAAGCTTTCTTT
V gene: TRBV28
D gene: .
J gene: TRBJ1-1
clone size: .

CDR3 protein: CASSQSGGPQYEQYF
CDR3 DNA: TGTGCCAGCAGCCAATCGGGGGGGCCGCAATACGAGCAGTACTTC
V gene: TRBV6-5
D gene: TRBD2
J gene: TRBJ2-7
clone size: few

CDR3 protein: CASSSDRGGTQYF
CDR3 DNA: TGTGCCAGCAGTTCCGACAGGGGGGGGACCCAGTACTTC
V gene: TRBV25-1
D gene: TRBD1
J gene: TRBJ2-5
clone size: once

CDR3 protein: CASSQGHGRGPNSPLHF
CDR3 DNA: TGTGCCAGCAGCCAAGGCCACGGGAGGGGACCTAATTCACCCCTCCACTTT
V gene: TRBV4-2
D gene: .
J gene: TRBJ1-6
clone size: .

CDR3 protein: CASRYDSASYNEQFF
CDR3 DNA: TGTGCCAGCCGGTACGACTCGGCCTCCTACAATGAGCAGTTCTTC
V gene: TRBV6-5
D gene: .
J gene: TRBJ2-1
clone size: .

CDR3 protein: CASSLAWSSYEQYF
CDR3 DNA: TGCGCCAGCAGCTTGGCCTGGAGCTCCTACGAGCAGTACTTC
V gene: TRBV5-1
D gene: .
J gene: TRBJ2-7
clone size: .